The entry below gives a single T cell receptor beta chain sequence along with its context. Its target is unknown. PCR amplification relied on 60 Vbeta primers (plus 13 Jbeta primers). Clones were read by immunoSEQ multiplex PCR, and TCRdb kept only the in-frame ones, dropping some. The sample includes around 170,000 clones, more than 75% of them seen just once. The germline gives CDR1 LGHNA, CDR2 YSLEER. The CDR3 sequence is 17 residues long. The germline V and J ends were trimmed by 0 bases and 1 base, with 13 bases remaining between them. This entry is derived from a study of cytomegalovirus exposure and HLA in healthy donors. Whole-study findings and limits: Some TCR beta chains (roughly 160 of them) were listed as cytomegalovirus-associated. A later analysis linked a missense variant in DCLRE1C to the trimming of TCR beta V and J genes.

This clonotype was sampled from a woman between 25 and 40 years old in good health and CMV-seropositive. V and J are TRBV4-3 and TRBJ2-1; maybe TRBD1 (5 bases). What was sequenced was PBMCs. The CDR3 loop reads CASSQDGAGPSYNEQFF. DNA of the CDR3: TGCGCCAGCAGCCAAGATGGGGCAGGTCCGTCCTACAATGAGCAGTTCTTC.